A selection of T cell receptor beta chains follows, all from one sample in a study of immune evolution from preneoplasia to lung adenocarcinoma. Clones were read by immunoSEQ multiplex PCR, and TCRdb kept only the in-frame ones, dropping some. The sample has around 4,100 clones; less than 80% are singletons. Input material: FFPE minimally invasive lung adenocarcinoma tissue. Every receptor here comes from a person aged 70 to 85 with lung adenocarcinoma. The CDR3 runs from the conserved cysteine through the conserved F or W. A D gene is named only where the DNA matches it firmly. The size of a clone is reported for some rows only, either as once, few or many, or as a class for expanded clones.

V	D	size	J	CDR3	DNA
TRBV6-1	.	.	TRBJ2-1	CASSEWGKGYNEQFF	TGTGCCAGCAGTGAATGGGGGAAGGGCTACAATGAGCAGTTCTTC
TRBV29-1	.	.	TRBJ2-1	CSAGQYNEQFF	TGCAGCGCCGGACAGTACAATGAGCAGTTCTTC
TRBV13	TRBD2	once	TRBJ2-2	CASSSRSPGLAGVGIGELFF	TGTGCCAGCAGCTCCCGGTCACCGGGACTAGCGGGAGTCGGGATCGGGGAGCTGTTTTTT
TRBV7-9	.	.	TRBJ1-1	CASSLAGVNTEAFF	TGTGCCAGCAGCTTAGCAGGAGTGAACACTGAAGCTTTCTTT
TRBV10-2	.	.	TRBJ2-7	CASSDVGGSYEQYF	TGCGCCAGCAGTGACGTTGGGGGCAGCTACGAGCAGTACTTC
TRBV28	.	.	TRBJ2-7	CASSPVGRGASYEQYF	TGTGCCAGCAGTCCCGTTGGAAGGGGCGCTTCCTACGAGCAGTACTTC
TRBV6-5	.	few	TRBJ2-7	CASLRRGSLNEQYF	TGTGCCAGCTTGCGGAGGGGAAGCTTGAACGAGCAGTACTTC
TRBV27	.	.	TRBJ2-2	CASSLTRTGELFF	TGTGCCAGCAGTTTAACTCGAACCGGGGAGCTGTTTTTT
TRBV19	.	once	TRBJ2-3	CASSKQGYSTDTQYF	TGTGCCAGTAGTAAACAGGGTTATTCTACAGATACGCAGTATTTT
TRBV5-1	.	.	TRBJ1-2	CASSLDGKGYTF	TGCGCCAGCAGCTTGGATGGCAAGGGCTACACCTTC
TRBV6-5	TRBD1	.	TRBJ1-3	CASSVQGAGGNTIYF	TGTGCCAGCAGCGTACAGGGGGCCGGTGGAAACACCATATATTTT
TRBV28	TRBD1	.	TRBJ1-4	CASSLGTENEKLFF	TGTGCCAGCAGTTTGGGGACAGAAAATGAAAAACTGTTTTTT
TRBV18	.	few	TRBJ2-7	CASSTGQIYEQYF	TGTGCCAGCTCAACCGGACAGATCTACGAGCAGTACTTC
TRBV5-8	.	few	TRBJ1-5	CASSTRAKNQPQHF	TGTGCCAGCAGCACCCGGGCCAAGAATCAGCCCCAGCATTTT
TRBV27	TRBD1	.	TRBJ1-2	CASRQGVLYGYTF	TGTGCCAGCAGACAGGGGGTTCTCTATGGCTACACCTTC
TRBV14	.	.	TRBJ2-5	CASSQNSQETQYF	TGTGCCAGCAGCCAAAACAGTCAAGAGACCCAGTACTTC
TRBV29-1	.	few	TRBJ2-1	CSVEAPGRVFDEQFF	TGCAGCGTTGAAGCGCCGGGACGGGTCTTTGATGAGCAGTTCTTC